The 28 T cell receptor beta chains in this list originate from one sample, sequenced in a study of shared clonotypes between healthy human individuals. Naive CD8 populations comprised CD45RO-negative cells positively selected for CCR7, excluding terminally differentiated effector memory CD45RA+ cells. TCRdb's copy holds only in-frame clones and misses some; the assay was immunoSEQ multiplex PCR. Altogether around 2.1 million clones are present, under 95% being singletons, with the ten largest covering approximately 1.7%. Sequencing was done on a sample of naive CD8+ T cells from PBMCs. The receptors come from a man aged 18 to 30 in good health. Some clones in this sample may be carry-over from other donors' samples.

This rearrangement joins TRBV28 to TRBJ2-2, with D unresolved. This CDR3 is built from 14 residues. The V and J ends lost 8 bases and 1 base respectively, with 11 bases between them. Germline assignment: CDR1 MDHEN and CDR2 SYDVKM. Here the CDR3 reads CASAPIGNTGELFF. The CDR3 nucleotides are TGTGCCAGCGCCCCCATAGGGAACACCGGGGAGCTGTTTTTT. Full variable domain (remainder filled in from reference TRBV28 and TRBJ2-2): DVKVTQSSRYLVKRTGEKVFLECVQDMDHENMFWYRQDPGLGLRLIYFSYDVKMKEKGDIPEGYSVSREKKERFSLILESASTNQTSMYLCASAPIGNTGELFFGEGSRLTVL.

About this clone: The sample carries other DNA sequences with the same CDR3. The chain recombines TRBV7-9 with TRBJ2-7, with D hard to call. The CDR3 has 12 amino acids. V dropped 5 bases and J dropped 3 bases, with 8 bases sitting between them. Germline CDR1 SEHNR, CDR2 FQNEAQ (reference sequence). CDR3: CASSVSDYEQYF. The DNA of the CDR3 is TGTGCCAGCAGCGTCAGCGACTACGAGCAGTACTTC.

The CDR3 DNA is TGTGCCAGCAGCCAACCCCGGGACAGCCACTACGAGCAGTACTTC. Translated: CASSQPRDSHYEQYF. The chain has TRBV16 and TRBJ2-7; 7 bases match TRBD1. The CDR3 consists of 15 residues. V gave up 2 bases and J gave up 3 bases; unmatched junction bases: 7. CDR1 and CDR2 from the germline V gene are KGHSY and FQNENV.

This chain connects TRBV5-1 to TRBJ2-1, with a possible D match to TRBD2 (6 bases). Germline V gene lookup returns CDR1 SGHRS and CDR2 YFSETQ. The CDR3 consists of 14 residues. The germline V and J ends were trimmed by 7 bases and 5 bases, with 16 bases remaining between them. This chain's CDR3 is CASAAGGENNEQFF. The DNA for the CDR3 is TGCGCCAGCGCCGCCGGGGGTGAGAACAATGAGCAGTTCTTC.

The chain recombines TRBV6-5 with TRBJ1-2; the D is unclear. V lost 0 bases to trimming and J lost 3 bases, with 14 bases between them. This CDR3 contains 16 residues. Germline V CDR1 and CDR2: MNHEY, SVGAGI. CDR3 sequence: CASSYSTGEFDYGYTF. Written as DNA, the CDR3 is TGTGCCAGCAGTTACTCCACCGGGGAGTTTGACTATGGCTACACCTTC.

The CDR3 loop is CASSGLIGSNQPQHF. The CDR3 DNA sequence: TGTGCCAGCAGTGGCCTGATAGGAAGCAATCAGCCCCAGCATTTT. V is TRBV6-1 and J is TRBJ1-5; no definite D call. Trimming removed 4 bases from V and 1 base from J, with 11 bases in between. The CDR3 consists of 15 residues. Germline loops: CDR1 MNHNS, CDR2 SASEGT.

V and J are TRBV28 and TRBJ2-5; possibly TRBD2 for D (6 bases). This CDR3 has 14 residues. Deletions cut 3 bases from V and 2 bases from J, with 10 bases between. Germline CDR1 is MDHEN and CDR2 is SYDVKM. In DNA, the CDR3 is TGTGCCAGCAGTTTTAGGCGGGGTCAAGAGACCCAGTACTTC. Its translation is CASSFRRGQETQYF.

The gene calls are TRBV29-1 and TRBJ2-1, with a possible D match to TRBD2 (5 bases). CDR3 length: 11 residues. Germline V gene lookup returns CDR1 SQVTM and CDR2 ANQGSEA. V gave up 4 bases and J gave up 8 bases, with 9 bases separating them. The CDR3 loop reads CSVGDSDEQFF. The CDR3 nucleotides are TGCAGCGTTGGGGATAGCGATGAGCAGTTCTTC.

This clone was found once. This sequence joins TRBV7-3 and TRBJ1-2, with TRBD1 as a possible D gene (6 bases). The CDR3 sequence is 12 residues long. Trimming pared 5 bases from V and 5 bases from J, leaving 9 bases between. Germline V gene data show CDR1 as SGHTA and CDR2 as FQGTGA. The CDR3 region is CASSQQGYGYTF. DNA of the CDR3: TGTGCCAGCAGCCAACAGGGATATGGCTACACCTTC.

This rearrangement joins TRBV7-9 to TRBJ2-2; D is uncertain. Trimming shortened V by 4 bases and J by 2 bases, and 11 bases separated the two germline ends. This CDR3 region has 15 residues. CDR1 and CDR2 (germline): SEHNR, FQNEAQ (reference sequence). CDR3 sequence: CASSSRPVNTGELFF. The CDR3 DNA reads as TGTGCCAGCAGCTCCCGCCCCGTAAACACCGGGGAGCTGTTTTTT.

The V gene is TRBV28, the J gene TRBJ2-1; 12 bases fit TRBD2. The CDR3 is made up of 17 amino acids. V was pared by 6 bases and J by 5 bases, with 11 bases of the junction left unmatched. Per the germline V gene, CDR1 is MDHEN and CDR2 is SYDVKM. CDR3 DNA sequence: TGTGCCAGCAGCATAGGGTTAGGACTAGCGGGACACAATGAGCAGTTCTTC. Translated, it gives CASSIGLGLAGHNEQFF.

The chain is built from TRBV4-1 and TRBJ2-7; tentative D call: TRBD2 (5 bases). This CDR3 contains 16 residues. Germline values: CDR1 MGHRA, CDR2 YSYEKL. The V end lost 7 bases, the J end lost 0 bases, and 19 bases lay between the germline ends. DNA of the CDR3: TGCGCCAGCACCTTAGGGAGCTACCCCAGCTCCTACGAGCAGTACTTC. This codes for CASTLGSYPSSYEQYF.

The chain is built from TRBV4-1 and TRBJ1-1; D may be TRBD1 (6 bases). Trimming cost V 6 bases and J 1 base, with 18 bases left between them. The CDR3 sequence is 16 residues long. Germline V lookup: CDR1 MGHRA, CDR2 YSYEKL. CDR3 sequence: CASRDLRGGPNTEAFF. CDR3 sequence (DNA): TGCGCCAGCAGGGACTTAAGGGGGGGCCCGAACACTGAAGCTTTCTTT.

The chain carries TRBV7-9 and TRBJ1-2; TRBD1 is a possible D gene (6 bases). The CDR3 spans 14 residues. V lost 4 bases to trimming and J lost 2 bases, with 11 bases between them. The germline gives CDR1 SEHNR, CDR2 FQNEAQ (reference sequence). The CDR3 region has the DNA TGTGCCAGCAGCTCCGGGGGGGGCAACTATGGCTACACCTTC. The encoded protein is CASSSGGGNYGYTF.

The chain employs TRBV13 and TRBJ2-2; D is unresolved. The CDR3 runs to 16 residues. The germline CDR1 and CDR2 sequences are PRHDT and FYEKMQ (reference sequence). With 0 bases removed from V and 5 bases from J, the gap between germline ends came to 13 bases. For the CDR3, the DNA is TGTGCCAGCAGCTTAGGGCGGAAGGGCCGAACCGGGGAGCTGTTTTTT. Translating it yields CASSLGRKGRTGELFF.

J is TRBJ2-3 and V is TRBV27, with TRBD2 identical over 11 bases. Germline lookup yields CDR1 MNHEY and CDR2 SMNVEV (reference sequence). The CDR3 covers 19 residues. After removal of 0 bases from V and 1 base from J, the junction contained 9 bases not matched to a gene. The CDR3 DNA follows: TGTGCCAGCAGTTTATCGTCAGGGACTAGCGGTGGGGGCACAGATACGCAGTATTTT. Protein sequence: CASSLSSGTSGGGTDTQYF.

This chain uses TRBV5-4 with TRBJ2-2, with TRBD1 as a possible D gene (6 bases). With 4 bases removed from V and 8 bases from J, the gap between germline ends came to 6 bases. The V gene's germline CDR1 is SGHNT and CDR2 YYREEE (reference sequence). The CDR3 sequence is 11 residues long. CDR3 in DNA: TGTGCCAGCAGCAGGGGGGGGGAGCTGTTTTTT. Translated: CASSRGGELFF.

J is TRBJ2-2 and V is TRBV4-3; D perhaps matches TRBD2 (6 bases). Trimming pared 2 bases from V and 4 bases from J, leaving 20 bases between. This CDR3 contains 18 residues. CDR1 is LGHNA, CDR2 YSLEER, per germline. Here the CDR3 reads CASSQPTSRGALTGELFF. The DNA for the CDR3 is TGCGCCAGCAGCCAACCAACCTCCCGCGGGGCCCTCACCGGGGAGCTGTTTTTT.

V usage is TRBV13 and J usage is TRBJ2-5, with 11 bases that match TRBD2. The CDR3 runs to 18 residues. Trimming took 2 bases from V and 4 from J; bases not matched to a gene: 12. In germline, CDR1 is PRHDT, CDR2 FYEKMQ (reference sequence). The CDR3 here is CASSLLGLAGREGETQYF. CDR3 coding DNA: TGTGCCAGCAGCTTACTAGGACTAGCGGGTAGAGAAGGAGAGACCCAGTACTTC.

The CDR3 DNA reads TGTGCCAGCAGGTCAGTAGGGAGCTCCTACGAGCAGTACTTC. It is translated as CASRSVGSSYEQYF. The chain couples TRBV27 to TRBJ2-7, with D perhaps matching TRBD2 (5 bases). The CDR3 is made up of 14 amino acids. V was trimmed by 6 bases and J by 0 bases, leaving 12 bases between them. The germline CDR1 and CDR2 sequences are MNHEY and SMNVEV (reference sequence).

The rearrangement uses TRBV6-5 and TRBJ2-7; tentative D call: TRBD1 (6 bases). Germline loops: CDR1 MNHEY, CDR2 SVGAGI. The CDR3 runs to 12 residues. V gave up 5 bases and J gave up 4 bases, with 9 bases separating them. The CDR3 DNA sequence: TGTGCCAGCAGTACGGGGACATACGAGCAGTACTTC. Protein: CASSTGTYEQYF.

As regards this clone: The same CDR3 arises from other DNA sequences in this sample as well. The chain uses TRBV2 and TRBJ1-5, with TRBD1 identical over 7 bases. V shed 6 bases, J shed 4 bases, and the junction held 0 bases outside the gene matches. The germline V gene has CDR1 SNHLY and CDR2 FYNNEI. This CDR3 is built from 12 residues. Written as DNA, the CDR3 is TGTGCCAGCAGACAGGGGAATCAGCCCCAGCATTTT. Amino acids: CASRQGNQPQHF.

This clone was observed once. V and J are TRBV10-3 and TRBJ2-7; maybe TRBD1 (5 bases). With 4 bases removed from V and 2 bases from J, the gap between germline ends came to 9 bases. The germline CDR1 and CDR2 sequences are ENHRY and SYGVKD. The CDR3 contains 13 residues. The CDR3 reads CAISAKGPYEQYF. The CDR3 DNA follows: TGTGCCATCAGTGCAAAGGGGCCCTACGAGCAGTACTTC.

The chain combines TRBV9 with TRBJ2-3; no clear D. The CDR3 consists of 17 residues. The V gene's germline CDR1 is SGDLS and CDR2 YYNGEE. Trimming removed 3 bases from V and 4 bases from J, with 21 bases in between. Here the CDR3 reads CASSAQDRSSPPDTQYF. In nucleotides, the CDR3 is TGTGCCAGCAGCGCCCAGGATCGGAGTTCCCCCCCAGATACGCAGTATTTT.

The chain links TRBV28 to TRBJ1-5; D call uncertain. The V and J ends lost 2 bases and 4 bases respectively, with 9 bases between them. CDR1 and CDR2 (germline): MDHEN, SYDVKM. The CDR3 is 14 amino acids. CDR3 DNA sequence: TGTGCCAGCAGTTTAGGTGTCCGGAATCAGCCCCAGCATTTT. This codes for CASSLGVRNQPQHF.

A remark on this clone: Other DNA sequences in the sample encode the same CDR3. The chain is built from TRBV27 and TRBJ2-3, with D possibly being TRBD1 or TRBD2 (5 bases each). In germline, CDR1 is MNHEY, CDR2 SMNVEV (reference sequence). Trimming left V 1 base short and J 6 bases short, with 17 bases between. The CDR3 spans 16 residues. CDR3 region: CASSLLLGQGADTQYF. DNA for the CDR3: TGTGCCAGCAGTTTATTGTTAGGGCAGGGAGCGGATACGCAGTATTTT.

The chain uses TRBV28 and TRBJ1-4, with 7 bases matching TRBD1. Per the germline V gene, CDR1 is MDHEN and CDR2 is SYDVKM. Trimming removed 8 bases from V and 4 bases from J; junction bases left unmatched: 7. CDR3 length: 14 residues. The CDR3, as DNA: TGTGCCAGCGCCGGGACAGCTCATAATGAAAAACTGTTTTTT. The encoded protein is CASAGTAHNEKLFF.

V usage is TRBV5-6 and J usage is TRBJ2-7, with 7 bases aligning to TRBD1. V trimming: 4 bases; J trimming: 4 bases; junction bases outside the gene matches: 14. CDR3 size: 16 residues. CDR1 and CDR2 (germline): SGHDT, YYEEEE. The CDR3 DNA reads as TGTGCCAGCAGCCTCACCTCCGGGACAGCCCTGTACGAGCAGTACTTC. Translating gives CASSLTSGTALYEQYF.